A single sample gave rise to the 28 T cell receptor beta chains below, sequenced in a study of T cell responses to AZD1222 COVID-19 vaccine. Some clones are missing from TCRdb's copy, which holds only in-frame ones; the method was immunoSEQ multiplex PCR. Counted here are 25,000 to 35,000 clones, around 80% occurring once; the ten biggest clones make up roughly 6.2%. The input for sequencing was peripheral blood, taken on day 0 of AZD1222 vaccination. These receptors came from an adult in good health.

CDR3 bases: TGCGCCAGCGGGGAGACTAGCGGGCCCTCCTACGAGCAGTACTTC. This translates into CASGETSGPSYEQYF. The chain joins TRBV10-1 to TRBJ2-7; 10 bases fit TRBD2. The CDR3 is made up of 15 amino acids. Germline trimming cut 8 bases from V and 0 bases from J; bases unmatched to any gene: 7. CDR1 is WNHNN and CDR2 is SYGVQD in the germline V gene (reference sequence).

The rearrangement links TRBV7-2 to TRBJ1-5, with 7 bases fitting TRBD1. Germline CDR1 and CDR2: SGHTA and FQGNSA. V dropped 5 bases and J dropped 0; count of bases not matched to a gene: 4. CDR3 size: 15 residues. CDR3 nucleotides: TGTGCCAGCAGCGCGGACAGGAATAGCAATCAGCCCCAGCATTTT. As protein: CASSADRNSNQPQHF.

The chain couples TRBV7-2 to TRBJ1-2; D perhaps matches TRBD1 (6 bases). V was pared by 1 base and J by 5 bases, with 11 bases between. The germline V gene encodes CDR1 SGHTA and CDR2 FQGNSA. The CDR3 loop spans 14 amino acids. CDR3: CASSLGQGRYGYTF. The DNA of the CDR3 is TGTGCCAGCAGCTTAGGTCAGGGGAGGTATGGCTACACCTTC.

The chain combines TRBV7-2 with TRBJ1-1; D gene ambiguous. Germline CDR1 and CDR2: SGHTA and FQGNSA. V gave up 0 bases and J gave up 1 base, with 6 bases separating them. CDR3 size: 14 residues. CDR3 protein: CASSLAAANTEAFF. CDR3 in DNA: TGTGCCAGCAGCTTAGCTGCAGCGAACACTGAAGCTTTCTTT. Full variable domain (remainder filled in from reference TRBV7-2 and TRBJ1-1): GAGVSQSPSNKVTEKGKDVELRCDPISGHTALYWYRQSLGQGLEFLIYFQGNSAPDKSGLPSDRFSAERTGGSVSTLTIQRTQQEDSAVYLCASSLAAANTEAFFGQGTRLTVV.

V is TRBV21-1 and J is TRBJ2-7; TRBD2 is the table's D call, not checked against the DNA. TRBV21-1 is shown as a pseudogene. This CDR3 has 15 amino acids. The CDR3 region has the DNA TGTGCCAGCAGCAAAGAACAGACTAGCTCCTACGAGCAGTACTTC. This gives the protein CASSKEQTSSYEQYF.

This chain uses TRBV7-2 with TRBJ1-6; tentative D call: TRBD1 (6 bases). CDR3 length: 13 residues. V shed 8 bases and J shed 5 bases, with 10 bases lying between them. Germline CDR1 and CDR2: SGHTA and FQGNSA. CDR3 region: CASGRDNNSPLHF. The CDR3 nucleotides are TGTGCCAGCGGCCGGGACAATAATTCACCCCTCCACTTT.

This clone occurred a few times. The chain carries TRBV6-5 and TRBJ1-6, with 7 nucleotides matching TRBD1. Trimming removed 2 bases from V and 7 bases from J; junction bases left unmatched: 2. Per germline, CDR1 MNHEY and CDR2 SVGAGI. The CDR3 length is 14 residues. CDR3 in DNA: TGTGCCAGCAGTTACCAGGGGGGAAATTCACCCCTCCACTTT. It encodes CASSYQGGNSPLHF.

The rearrangement uses TRBV11-2 and TRBJ2-7; D not resolved. Per germline, CDR1 SGHAT and CDR2 FQNNGV. The CDR3 totals 13 residues. V lost 1 base to trimming and J lost 2 bases, with 6 bases between them. The CDR3 sequence: CASSLGVTYEQYV. CDR3 coding DNA: TGTGCCAGCAGCTTAGGGGTAACCTACGAGCAGTACGTC.

The gene calls are TRBV5-4 and TRBJ1-2, with 8 bases aligning to TRBD1. V was pared by 4 bases and J by 5 bases, with 4 bases of the junction left unmatched. This CDR3 is built from 13 residues. CDR1 is SGHNT and CDR2 is YYREEE in the germline V gene (reference sequence). CDR3 DNA: TGTGCCAGCAGCCAGGGGGCGGAATATGGCTACACCTTC. Protein sequence: CASSQGAEYGYTF.

The chain recombines TRBV4-1 with TRBJ1-2, with D perhaps TRBD1 (6 bases). Germline V gene sequence: CDR1 MGHRA, CDR2 YSYEKL. This CDR3 comprises 15 residues. V was cut by 0 bases and J by 6 bases, with 14 bases left in between. The CDR3 nucleotides read TGCGCCAGCAGCCAAGAGTCGGGGGCCTTGGATGGCTACACCTTC. The encoded protein is CASSQESGALDGYTF.

The chain combines TRBV7-3 with TRBJ2-1, with unresolved D. Trimming cost V 3 bases and J 6 bases, with 9 bases left between them. This CDR3 is 13 amino acids long. Germline CDR1 reads SGHTA; CDR2 reads FQGTGA. CDR3 DNA sequence: TGTGCCAGCAGCTTTTCCTTAGGCAATGAGCAGTTCTTC. Its protein product is CASSFSLGNEQFF.

V and J are TRBV6-5 and TRBJ2-3, with 7 bases identical to TRBD1. CDR1 and CDR2 from the germline V gene are MNHEY and SVGAGI. After removal of 6 bases from V and 5 bases from J, the junction contained 2 bases not matched to a gene. The CDR3 extends over 12 amino acids. The CDR3 coding sequence is TGTGCCAGCAGCCAGGGGGTAGATACGCAGTATTTT. Translation: CASSQGVDTQYF.

V and J are TRBV7-6 and TRBJ1-1; 7 bases align to TRBD1. V lost 5 bases to trimming and J lost 5 bases; unmatched junction nucleotides: 14. The CDR3 has 16 residues. Per germline, CDR1 SGHVS and CDR2 FNYEAQ. CDR3 nucleotides: TGTGCCAGCAGCCAACGACAGGGAGAGTTTGGGACTGAAGCTTTCTTT. It is translated as CASSQRQGEFGTEAFF.

The chain employs TRBV7-2 and TRBJ2-3; perhaps TRBD2 as D (7 bases). This CDR3 spans 17 amino acids. V was trimmed by 2 bases and J by 5 bases, leaving 20 bases between them. Per the germline V gene, CDR1 is SGHTA and CDR2 is FQGNSA. The DNA of the CDR3 is TGTGCCAGCAGCTTAATGGGTGGGGGGGCAAGGATAGATACGCAGTATTTT. As protein: CASSLMGGGARIDTQYF.

This chain connects TRBV5-8 to TRBJ2-1; no definite D call. The germline V gene encodes CDR1 SGHTS and CDR2 YDEGEE. The CDR3 totals 13 residues. V shed 1 base and J shed 4 bases, with 6 bases lying between them. Written as DNA, the CDR3 is TGTGCCAGCAGCTTGTTGAAGTACAATGAGCAGTTCTTC. Encoded protein: CASSLLKYNEQFF.

The chain combines TRBV10-1 with TRBJ2-2; D is perhaps TRBD2 (5 bases). Germline CDR1 is WNHNN and CDR2 is SYGVQD (reference sequence). V shed 2 bases and J shed 6 bases, with 7 bases lying between them. The CDR3 runs 13 residues. CDR3 in DNA: TGCGCCAGCAGTGAGGCGGGCGCCGGGGAGCTGTTTTTT. Its translation is CASSEAGAGELFF.

This chain uses TRBV7-2 with TRBJ2-7; TRBD2 is a possible D gene (6 bases). The CDR3 contains 13 residues. Germline CDR1 and CDR2: SGHTA and FQGNSA. V was clipped by 1 base and J by 7 bases, with 11 bases between them. CDR3 in amino acids: CASSLERAKEQYV. For the CDR3, the DNA is TGTGCCAGCAGCTTAGAGCGGGCTAAGGAGCAGTACGTC.

V gene TRBV27 combines with J gene TRBJ2-3, with 8 nucleotides matching TRBD2. Germline V gene lookup returns CDR1 MNHEY and CDR2 SMNVEV (reference sequence). V lost 6 bases and J lost 1; bases outside the gene matches: 0. The length of the CDR3 is 13 residues. CDR3 sequence: CASRTSGTDTQYF. CDR3 in DNA: TGTGCCAGCAGGACTAGCGGCACAGATACGCAGTATTTT.

This clone ranks as large. The chain combines TRBV7-9 with TRBJ1-6, with D uncertain. The V and J ends lost 5 bases and 7 bases respectively, with 15 bases between them. CDR3 size: 15 residues. Germline V lookup: CDR1 SEHNR, CDR2 FQNEAQ (reference sequence). The CDR3 sequence: CASSPPPRMNSPLHF. As DNA, the CDR3 is TGTGCCAGCAGCCCCCCACCGCGTATGAATTCACCCCTCCACTTT.

The J gene is TRBJ1-5, the V gene TRBV4-3; 7 bases fit TRBD1. The CDR3 has 14 amino acids. After removal of 3 bases from V and 5 bases from J, the junction contained 4 bases not matched to a gene. From germline, CDR1 is LGHNA and CDR2 YSLEER. The CDR3: CASSQRQGDQPQHF. CDR3 DNA sequence: TGCGCCAGCAGCCAGCGACAGGGAGATCAGCCCCAGCATTTT.

The V and J genes are TRBV27 and TRBJ2-7, with D maybe TRBD2 (6 bases). The CDR3 runs to 13 residues. Germline CDR1 MNHEY, CDR2 SMNVEV (reference sequence). The V end was cut by 2 bases, the J end by 1 base, with 6 bases between. CDR3 in DNA: TGTGCCAGCAGTTTAGGGGGGTCCTACGAGCAGTACTTC. It specifies CASSLGGSYEQYF.

This clone was recorded a few times. The chain employs TRBV18 and TRBJ1-4; no reliable D call. Germline V gene lookup returns CDR1 KGHSH and CDR2 LQKENI. Trimming took 3 bases from V and 2 from J, leaving 13 bases between them. The CDR3 is 16 residues long. The CDR3 DNA sequence: TGTGCCAGCTCACCTGGTCGGGGTATGACTAATGAAAAACTGTTTTTT. This sequence encodes CASSPGRGMTNEKLFF. Full variable domain (missing parts from reference TRBV18 and TRBJ1-4): NAGVMQNPRHLVRRRGQEARLRCSPMKGHSHVYWYRQLPEEGLKFMVYLQKENIIDESGMPKERFSAEFPKEGPSILRIQQVVRGDSAAYFCASSPGRGMTNEKLFFGSGTQLSVL.

This chain joins TRBV11-2 and TRBJ1-4; the D is unclear. Trimming left V 1 base short and J 4 bases short, with 7 bases between. The CDR3 totals 14 residues. CDR1 SGHAT and CDR2 FQNNGV come from the germline V gene. In nucleotides, the CDR3 is TGTGCCAGCAGCTTAGGTTCCGTTAATGAAAAACTGTTTTTT. It codes for CASSLGSVNEKLFF.

This clone has a single count. This chain joins TRBV2 and TRBJ2-1; TRBD2 matches 11 bases. V lost 4 bases and J lost 3; bases outside the gene matches: 2. This CDR3 has 15 residues. Germline lookup yields CDR1 SNHLY and CDR2 FYNNEI. The DNA for the CDR3 is TGTGCCAGCAGTGGGGGACTAGCGGTCTACAATGAGCAGTTCTTC. The encoded protein is CASSGGLAVYNEQFF.

The CDR3 DNA reads as TGTGCCAGCAGCTTAGTGCCAGGGGGTTTGAGAGATACGCAGTATTTT. It yields the protein CASSLVPGGLRDTQYF. The chain recombines TRBV7-2 with TRBJ2-3, with TRBD1 matching 7 bases. The CDR3 is made up of 16 amino acids. V lost 1 base and J lost 5; bases outside the gene matches: 9. Germline CDR1 SGHTA, CDR2 FQGNSA.

DNA of the CDR3: TGTGCCAGTAGTAGGCAGGGTTTTAATGAAAAACTGTTTTTT. Translation gives CASSRQGFNEKLFF. This chain connects TRBV19 to TRBJ1-4, with D maybe TRBD1 (5 bases). The CDR3 length is 14 residues. V was pared by 4 bases and J by 4 bases, with 10 bases between. The germline V gene encodes CDR1 LNHDA and CDR2 SQIVND (reference sequence).

The chain carries TRBV5-4 and TRBJ2-2, with 12 bases matching TRBD2. The trim removed 4 bases at V and 6 bases at J, leaving 4 bases unmatched. Germline lookup yields CDR1 SGHNT and CDR2 YYREEE (reference sequence). The CDR3 is made up of 15 amino acids. The CDR3 reads CASSRGLAGPGELFF. CDR3 sequence (DNA): TGTGCCAGCAGCCGCGGACTAGCGGGGCCCGGGGAGCTGTTTTTT.

As regards this clone: Other DNA sequences in the same sample also yield this CDR3. This chain joins TRBV4-1 and TRBJ1-2, with D maybe TRBD1 (5 bases). The V end was cut by 0 bases, the J end by 4 bases, with 12 bases between. This CDR3 has 15 amino acids. CDR1 and CDR2 from the germline V gene are MGHRA and YSYEKL. The CDR3 sequence: CASSQDVGVGYGYTF. Here the CDR3 DNA reads TGCGCCAGCAGCCAAGACGTGGGGGTAGGCTATGGCTACACCTTC.